The rows below give T cell receptor beta chains drawn from one sample of a study of blood T cell repertoires in COVID-19. Method: immunoSEQ multiplex PCR; TCRdb's copy keeps in-frame clones and lacks some. Here the sample spans 390,000 or so clones, around 87% being singletons. Sequenced: peripheral blood. The source is a woman in her thirties with COVID-19, enrolled during active disease. CDR3s include the opening cysteine and the closing phenylalanine or tryptophan. A D gene is named only where the DNA matches it firmly. Expanded clones are given a class, and other clones once, few, many or no size at all.

cdr3_aa	cdr3_nt	cdr3_length	v_call	d_call	clone_size	j_call
CASSLRTSGTGELFF	TGTGCCAGCAGCCTTCGGACTAGCGGGACCGGGGAGCTGTTTTTT	15	TRBV3-1/TRBV3-2	TRBD2	-	TRBJ2-2
CATSDNRGGTEAFF	TGTGCCACCAGTGATAACAGGGGTGGTACTGAAGCTTTCTTT	14	TRBV24-1	TRBD1	-	TRBJ1-1
CASQGGVYEQYF	TGTGCCTCCCAGGGAGGGGTCTACGAGCAGTACTTC	12	TRBV28	TRBD2	-	TRBJ2-7
CASRSETGAINEKLFF	TGCGCCAGCCGAAGCGAAACAGGGGCCATCAATGAAAAACTGTTTTTT	16	TRBV4-1	TRBD1	-	TRBJ1-4
CASSLLAGAAYEQYF	TGTGCCAGCAGCCTCTTAGCGGGAGCCGCCTACGAGCAGTACTTC	15	TRBV7-3	TRBD2	-	TRBJ2-7
CASSLSNRYSNQPQHF	TGTGCCAGCAGTTTATCGAACAGATATAGCAATCAGCCCCAGCATTTT	16	TRBV27	-	-	TRBJ1-5
CASSSIDRGGNEQFF	TGTGCCAGCAGTTCTATCGACAGGGGAGGGAATGAGCAGTTCTTC	15	TRBV6-6	-	-	TRBJ2-1
CASRRETQYF	TGTGCCAGCAGGAGGGAGACCCAGTACTTC	10	TRBV27	-	-	TRBJ2-5
CASSEAGGIRFNEQFF	TGTGCCAGCAGTGAAGCGGGCGGGATTAGGTTCAATGAGCAGTTCTTC	16	TRBV2	-	-	TRBJ2-1
CASSSATGALGYTF	TGTGCCAGCAGCTCCGCGACTGGGGCGCTTGGCTACACCTTC	14	TRBV13	-	-	TRBJ1-2
CASSYLGANQPQHF	TGTGCCAGCAGTTATTTGGGGGCCAATCAGCCCCAGCATTTT	14	TRBV6-6	-	-	TRBJ1-5
CASSEGLAANEQFF	TGTGCCAGCAGCGAAGGACTAGCAGCCAATGAGCAGTTCTTC	14	TRBV9	TRBD2	-	TRBJ2-1
CASITGGRSGQYF	TGTGCCAGCATCACCGGCGGGAGGTCGGGGCAGTATTTT	13	TRBV28	TRBD2	-	TRBJ2-3
CASSAHRPGGGQPQHF	TGTGCCAGCAGTGCCCACAGGCCAGGGGGCGGTCAGCCCCAGCATTTT	16	TRBV6-4	TRBD1	-	TRBJ1-5
CASSGTSAYEQYF	TGTGCCAGCTCGGGGACTAGCGCCTACGAGCAGTACTTC	13	TRBV18	TRBD2	-	TRBJ2-7
CASTLPGQQGGYTF	TGTGCCAGCACCCTACCGGGACAGCAAGGCGGCTACACCTTC	14	TRBV28	TRBD1	-	TRBJ1-2
CASSTAGGAETQYF	TGTGCCAGCAGCACTGCAGGGGGCGCAGAGACCCAGTACTTC	14	TRBV7-2	TRBD1	-	TRBJ2-5
CATRTGSPLNVEAFF	TGTGCCACTAGAACCGGGTCCCCCCTAAATGTTGAAGCTTTCTTT	15	TRBV19	-	once	TRBJ1-1
CASSYSRNPREQFF	TGTGCCAGCAGTTACTCGCGAAATCCGCGGGAGCAGTTCTTC	14	TRBV6-5	-	-	TRBJ2-1
CASSLASGREGEQFF	TGTGCCAGCAGCTTGGCTAGCGGGAGGGAAGGTGAGCAGTTCTTC	15	TRBV5-4	TRBD2	-	TRBJ2-1
CASSFGLWGANVLTF	TGTGCCAGCAGTTTTGGGCTCTGGGGGGCCAACGTCCTGACTTTC	15	TRBV7-9	-	-	TRBJ2-6
CATSDPGAYNEQFF	TGTGCCACCAGTGACCCCGGGGCCTACAATGAGCAGTTCTTC	14	TRBV24-1	-	-	TRBJ2-1
CASSFDRGGDGANVLTF	TGCGCCAGCAGTTTTGACAGGGGAGGAGACGGGGCCAACGTCCTGACTTTC	17	TRBV5-1	TRBD1	-	TRBJ2-6
CASSTRTGDTGELFF	TGTGCCAGCAGCACACGGACAGGGGACACCGGGGAGCTGTTTTTT	15	TRBV11-3	TRBD1	-	TRBJ2-2
CASSLTPGQGARTEAFF	TGTGCCAGCAGTTTAACTCCGGGACAGGGGGCGCGCACTGAAGCTTTCTTT	17	TRBV27	TRBD1	-	TRBJ1-1
CAGTGVNEQYF	TGTGCCGGGACAGGGGTAAACGAGCAGTACTTC	11	TRBV30	TRBD1	-	TRBJ2-7
CASSLGGAWGYTF	TGTGCCAGCAGCTTAGGTGGGGCATGGGGCTACACCTTC	13	TRBV7-2	-	-	TRBJ1-2
CASSLGGGHEQYF	TGTGCCAGCAGTTTGGGGGGTGGCCACGAGCAGTACTTC	13	TRBV27	-	-	TRBJ2-7
CASSLSGVGRETEAFF	TGTGCCAGCAGTTTATCGGGGGTAGGTCGGGAGACTGAAGCTTTCTTT	16	TRBV27	-	-	TRBJ1-1
CASSYSHNEKLFF	TGTGCCAGCAGTTACTCTCATAATGAAAAACTGTTTTTT	13	TRBV6-6	-	-	TRBJ1-4
CASSPLGGNEKLFF	TGTGCCAGCAGCCCACTCGGAGGTAATGAAAAACTGTTTTTT	14	TRBV7-9	-	-	TRBJ1-4
CASSIDHRRDSTYEQYF	TGTGCCAGTAGTATAGATCATAGGCGGGACAGCACCTACGAGCAGTACTTC	17	TRBV19	-	-	TRBJ2-7
CASSPRLAGTAREQFF	TGTGCCAGCAGCCCCCGACTAGCGGGAACCGCTAGGGAGCAGTTCTTC	16	TRBV9	TRBD2	-	TRBJ2-1
CASSLRNRGNSYEQYF	TGTGCCAGCAGCTTAAGGAACAGGGGGAACTCCTACGAGCAGTACTTC	16	TRBV7-3	TRBD1	once	TRBJ2-7
CASSLYADRFLYGYTF	TGTGCCAGCAGTCTATATGCGGACAGGTTCCTATATGGCTACACCTTC	16	TRBV27	TRBD1	-	TRBJ1-2
CASSHLATSGRAGSTDTQYF	TGTGCCAGCAGCCATTTAGCTACTAGCGGGAGGGCGGGATCCACAGATACGCAGTATTTT	20	TRBV3-1/TRBV3-2	TRBD2	-	TRBJ2-3
CASSPPLSRQGSNGNTIYF	TGCGCCAGCAGTCCTCCGCTCTCCAGACAGGGGAGTAATGGAAACACCATATATTTT	19	TRBV23-1	TRBD1	few	TRBJ1-3
CASSSGLLAGADTQYF	TGTGCCAGCAGCAGTGGTTTACTAGCGGGCGCAGATACGCAGTATTTT	16	TRBV5-4	TRBD2	-	TRBJ2-3
CASSLALGTSSYNEQFF	TGTGCCAGCAGCTTAGCATTGGGGACTAGCAGCTACAATGAGCAGTTCTTC	17	TRBV11-2	TRBD2	-	TRBJ2-1
CASSYPGGSNEQYF	TGTGCCAGCAGTTACCCCGGAGGGTCCAACGAGCAGTACTTC	14	TRBV6-5	-	-	TRBJ2-7
CASSRTGITNYGYTF	TGCGCCAGCAGCCGGACCGGGATAACTAACTATGGCTACACCTTC	15	TRBV4-1	-	few	TRBJ1-2
CASSPALDRGRYQPQHF	TGTGCCAGCTCACCGGCGTTGGACAGGGGGCGATACCAGCCCCAGCATTTT	17	TRBV18	TRBD1	-	TRBJ1-5
CASSLLMTGLGNQPQHF	TGTGCCAGCAGTCTCCTGATGACAGGGCTAGGAAATCAGCCCCAGCATTTT	17	TRBV6-6	TRBD1	-	TRBJ1-5
CASSPFQGGYGYTF	TGTGCCAGCAGCCCTTTCCAGGGTGGCTATGGCTACACCTTC	14	TRBV28	-	-	TRBJ1-2
CASSPTGGSNQPQHF	TGTGCCAGCTCACCTACAGGGGGAAGCAATCAGCCCCAGCATTTT	15	TRBV18	TRBD1	-	TRBJ1-5
CASSFTGTGGYEQYF	TGCGCCAGCAGCTTTACCGGGACAGGGGGTTACGAGCAGTACTTC	15	TRBV5-1	TRBD1	once	TRBJ2-7
CASSTRLAGGLETQYF	TGTGCCAGCAGCACCCGACTAGCGGGAGGATTAGAGACCCAGTACTTC	16	TRBV11-2	TRBD2	-	TRBJ2-5
CASSPGLDSTQYF	TGTGCCAGCAGTCCCGGCCTTGACTCGACCCAGTACTTC	13	TRBV12-3/TRBV12-4	-	-	TRBJ2-5
CASRGTVSYEQYF	TGTGCCAGCAGAGGGACAGTCTCCTACGAGCAGTACTTC	13	TRBV12-3/TRBV12-4	TRBD1	-	TRBJ2-7
CASSLAGGDYEQYF	TGCGCCAGCAGCTTGGCGGGAGGGGACTACGAGCAGTACTTC	14	TRBV5-1	TRBD2	-	TRBJ2-7